These 29 T cell receptor beta chains came from one sample sequenced in a study of blood T cell repertoires in COVID-19 (dated by TCRdb to 2020 to 2022). Libraries were prepared through the immunoSEQ multiplex PCR assay. This is the immuneACCESS table as TCRdb keeps it, with only in-frame sequences that have V and J called. A part of the clones is gone; compared with another copy, unresolved V genes explain less than half, and the rest is unexplained. Across this sample there are tens of thousands of clones, with about 74% seen only once. Of the sample, around 2.6% falls within the top ten clones. Material: peripheral blood. Source of these receptors: a human donor with acute or convalescent COVID-19. The donor label of this sample is uncertain.

CDR3 region: CASSVTGEVFTEAFF. In DNA form, the CDR3 reads TGCGCCAGCAGCGTGACAGGGGAAGTCTTCACTGAAGCTTTCTTT. This chain connects TRBV5-1 to TRBJ1-1; 8 bases line up with TRBD1. Looked up from germline, CDR1 is SGHRS and CDR2 is YFSETQ. There are 15 residues in the CDR3. Trimming removed 4 bases from V and 4 bases from J; junction bases left unmatched: 9. Using reference TRBV5-1 and TRBJ1-1 for the parts outside the CDR3, the full variable domain is KAGVTQTPRYLIKTRGQQVTLSCSPISGHRSVSWYQQTPGQGLQFLFEYFSETQRNKGNFPGRFSGRQFSNSRSEMNVSTLELGDSALYLCASSVTGEVFTEAFFGQGTRLTVV.

V usage is TRBV7-9 and J usage is TRBJ1-4; possibly TRBD1 for D (5 bases). This CDR3 region has 14 residues. The germline V and J ends were trimmed by 5 bases and 8 bases, with 15 bases remaining between them. CDR1 SEHNR and CDR2 FQNEAQ come from the germline V gene (reference sequence). CDR3 sequence: CASSPHGGGEKLFF. The CDR3 region has the DNA TGTGCCAGCAGCCCTCATGGGGGAGGGGAAAAACTGTTTTTT. Variable domain in full (rest from reference TRBV7-9 and TRBJ1-4): DTGVSQNPRHKITKRGQNVTFRCDPISEHNRLYWYRQTLGQGPEFLTYFQNEAQLEKSRLLSDRFSAERPKGSFSTLEIQRTEQGDSAMYLCASSPHGGGEKLFFGSGTQLSVL.

V usage is TRBV12-3 or TRBV12-4 and J usage is TRBJ1-2; a weak D match, TRBD1 (6 bases). This CDR3 has 13 amino acids. Trimming left V 5 bases short and J 8 bases short, with 15 bases between. The CDR3 DNA reads TGTGCCAGCAGTCCACCAGGGGCCGTCGGCTACACCTTC. Translated: CASSPPGAVGYTF.

The rearrangement links TRBV2 to TRBJ2-4; possible D gene TRBD1, 5 bases. The germline V and J ends were trimmed by 6 bases and 0 bases, with 12 bases remaining between them. This CDR3 spans 15 amino acids. Per the germline V gene, CDR1 is SNHLY and CDR2 is FYNNEI. The CDR3 protein is CASRNQTVAKNIQYF. CDR3 bases: TGTGCCAGCAGAAATCAGACAGTAGCCAAAAACATTCAGTACTTC.

J is TRBJ1-3 and V is TRBV19; D remains unclear. There are 13 residues in the CDR3. Germline values: CDR1 LNHDA, CDR2 SQIVND (reference sequence). Trimming cost V 3 bases and J 5 bases, with 8 bases left between them. The DNA of the CDR3 is TGTGCCAGTAGTATCCCAGGAAGAAACACCATATATTTT. Its protein is CASSIPGRNTIYF.

V and J are TRBV15 and TRBJ2-7; 8 bases map to TRBD2. This CDR3 spans 14 amino acids. V shed 6 bases and J 0 bases; nucleotides not matched to a gene: 4. The V gene's germline CDR1 is LNHNV and CDR2 YYDKDF (reference sequence). CDR3 sequence (DNA): TGTGCCACCAGACCCAGCGGGAGCTCCTACGAGCAGTACTTC. Translation gives CATRPSGSSYEQYF.

The chain employs TRBV4-3 and TRBJ2-3, with 9 bases aligning to TRBD2. CDR1 and CDR2 (germline): LGHNA, YSLEER. This CDR3 is 16 amino acids long. V shed 0 bases and J 2 bases; nucleotides not matched to a gene: 3. CDR3: CASSQDRLAVTDTQYF. CDR3 nucleotides: TGCGCCAGCAGCCAAGATAGACTAGCGGTCACAGATACGCAGTATTTT.

V usage is TRBV7-9 and J usage is TRBJ1-5, with a weak D call TRBD1 (5 bases). The CDR3 spans 15 residues. Deletions cut 1 base from V and 1 base from J, with 8 bases between. Germline V gene lookup returns CDR1 SEHNR and CDR2 FQNEAQ (reference sequence). The CDR3 loop reads CASSLEGSSNQPQHF. The CDR3 coding sequence is TGTGCCAGCAGCTTAGAGGGGTCGAGCAATCAGCCCCAGCATTTT. The entire variable domain, with the rest obtained from reference TRBV7-9 and TRBJ1-5, is as follows: DTGVSQNPRHKITKRGQNVTFRCDPISEHNRLYWYRQTLGQGPEFLTYFQNEAQLEKSRLLSDRFSAERPKGSFSTLEIQRTEQGDSAMYLCASSLEGSSNQPQHFGDGTRLSIL.

This sequence joins TRBV11-2 and TRBJ2-7, with unresolved D. The germline V gene has CDR1 SGHAT and CDR2 FQNNGV. This CDR3 contains 15 residues. Trimming removed 1 base from V and 4 bases from J, with 14 bases in between. CDR3 region: CASSLGRQTYYEQYV. For the CDR3, the DNA is TGTGCCAGCAGCTTAGGCCGTCAGACTTATTACGAGCAGTACGTC.

The V gene is TRBV10-2, the J gene TRBJ2-1; 8 positions match TRBD1. This CDR3 region has 16 residues. Germline CDR1 and CDR2: WSHSY and SAAADI. V trimming: 6 bases; J trimming: 3 bases; junction bases outside the gene matches: 10. CDR3 DNA: TGCGCCAGCAGCGGTGGACAGGGAGGCGTCTACAATGAGCAGTTCTTC. Translating gives CASSGGQGGVYNEQFF.

The chain uses TRBV19 and TRBJ2-7, with 7 bases lining up with TRBD1. Per germline, CDR1 LNHDA and CDR2 SQIVND (reference sequence). After removal of 6 bases from V and 6 bases from J, the junction contained 11 bases not matched to a gene. This CDR3 is 14 amino acids long. CDR3 sequence reads: CASRTGTAWGEQYF. The CDR3 nucleotides read TGTGCCAGTAGGACCGGGACAGCCTGGGGCGAGCAGTACTTC.

The chain employs TRBV19 and TRBJ2-1, with 7 bases matching TRBD2. This CDR3 is 13 amino acids long. V was pared by 6 bases and J by 3 bases, with 2 bases of the junction left unmatched. Germline V gene data show CDR1 as LNHDA and CDR2 as SQIVND (reference sequence). Here the CDR3 DNA reads TGTGCCAGTAGGCGGGAGAGCTACAATGAGCAGTTCTTC. It encodes CASRRESYNEQFF.

This clone came up a few times. The rearrangement links TRBV10-3 to TRBJ2-1; D might be TRBD2 (6 bases). The germline CDR1 and CDR2 sequences are ENHRY and SYGVKD. Trimming removed 4 bases at V and 0 bases at J, with 13 bases between. The CDR3 sequence is 16 residues long. This CDR3 reads CAISGGLGSSYNEQFF. The CDR3 DNA sequence: TGTGCCATCAGTGGGGGACTGGGGAGCTCCTACAATGAGCAGTTCTTC.

This clone turned up a few times. The J gene is TRBJ1-2, the V gene TRBV30; the D is unclear. The CDR3 totals 13 residues. V was trimmed by 5 bases and J by 8 bases, leaving 18 bases between them. Per the germline V gene, CDR1 is GTSNPN and CDR2 is SVGIG (reference sequence). The CDR3 DNA is TGTGCCTGGTCCCTTGGCACCGCCGCCGGCTACACCTTC. Translation: CAWSLGTAAGYTF.

The CDR3: CASTPRLTDTQYF. CDR3 sequence (DNA): TGTGCCAGCACCCCCAGACTAACAGATACGCAGTATTTT. The chain carries TRBV11-1 and TRBJ2-3; a weak D match, TRBD2 (5 bases). There are 13 residues in the CDR3. The V end was cut by 7 bases, the J end by 3 bases, with 11 bases between. Germline V lookup: CDR1 SGHAT, CDR2 FQDESV (reference sequence).

The table lists this clone with a count of one. The rearrangement links TRBV3-1 (or the pseudogene TRBV3-2) to TRBJ2-1; D ambiguous. The CDR3 length is 14 residues. Deletions cut 4 bases from V and 0 bases from J, with 7 bases between. Germline V gene lookup returns CDR1 LGHDT and CDR2 YNNKEL (reference sequence). In DNA form, the CDR3 reads TGTGCCAGCAGCCTGAAGAGCTCCTACAATGAGCAGTTCTTC. It specifies CASSLKSSYNEQFF.

The chain is built from TRBV5-1 and TRBJ2-5; TRBD2 is a possible D gene (7 bases). Per the germline V gene, CDR1 is SGHRS and CDR2 is YFSETQ. The CDR3 covers 15 residues. V dropped 7 bases and J dropped 5 bases, with 21 bases sitting between them. CDR3 in DNA: TGCGCCAGCCAACCCCGAGGGGGGGCCTCTGAGACCCAGTACTTC. This encodes CASQPRGGASETQYF.

CDR3 in amino acids: CASSLGVRPNTEAFF. For the CDR3, the DNA is TGCGCCAGCAGCTTGGGTGTCAGGCCGAACACTGAAGCTTTCTTT. The rearrangement joins TRBV5-1 to TRBJ1-1, with D uncertain. From germline, CDR1 is SGHRS and CDR2 YFSETQ. V was cut by 0 bases and J by 1 base, with 10 bases left in between. The CDR3 runs 15 residues.

V usage is TRBV5-1 and J usage is TRBJ2-3; 8 bases align to TRBD1. V lost 0 bases to trimming and J lost 6 bases; unmatched junction nucleotides: 9. Germline V gene sequence: CDR1 SGHRS, CDR2 YFSETQ. This CDR3 region has 16 residues. The CDR3 region is CASSLAPRTGPDTQYF. CDR3 nucleotide sequence: TGCGCCAGCAGCTTGGCCCCTCGGACAGGGCCCGATACGCAGTATTTT.

There are a few counts of this clone. This sample also contains other DNA sequences that code for the same CDR3. V usage is TRBV27 and J usage is TRBJ2-3; TRBD2 aligns across 11 bases. Germline CDR1 and CDR2: MNHEY and SMNVEV (reference sequence). Trimming took 6 bases from V and 1 from J; bases not matched to a gene: 3. The CDR3 spans 15 residues. The CDR3 DNA reads as TGTGCCAGCAGAACACTAGCGGGGGGCACAGATACGCAGTATTTT. Protein: CASRTLAGGTDTQYF.

This clone was observed a handful of times. The chain uses TRBV18 and TRBJ1-6, with TRBD1 matching 7 bases. V dropped 3 bases and J dropped 6; count of bases not matched to a gene: 17. CDR1 is KGHSH, CDR2 LQKENI, per germline. The CDR3 is 19 amino acids. As DNA, the CDR3 is TGTGCCAGCTCACCGCTCCCAGAGATTGACAGGGTCGGTAATTCACCCCTCCACTTT. Encoded protein: CASSPLPEIDRVGNSPLHF.

The rearrangement joins TRBV7-2 to TRBJ2-1; D call uncertain. In germline, CDR1 is SGHTA, CDR2 FQGNSA. The CDR3 length is 14 residues. Trimming pared 1 base from V and 9 bases from J, leaving 13 bases between. The CDR3 coding sequence is TGTGCCAGCAGCTTAGTCCCTGAGGCCGGTGAGCAGTTCTTC. Translating it yields CASSLVPEAGEQFF.

This clone was seen just once. This sequence joins TRBV28 and TRBJ1-5; a possible D gene is TRBD1 (6 bases). V was clipped by 5 bases and J by 5 bases, with 19 bases between them. The germline V gene has CDR1 MDHEN and CDR2 SYDVKM. The CDR3 has 16 residues. The CDR3 protein is CASSPRTVLTYQPQHF. DNA of the CDR3: TGTGCCAGCAGTCCCCGGACAGTTCTAACCTATCAGCCCCAGCATTTT.

The chain links TRBV24-1 to TRBJ2-6, with a possible D match to TRBD2 (5 bases). The V gene's germline CDR1 is KGHDR and CDR2 SFDVKD. CDR3 length: 16 residues. Trimming removed 2 bases at V and 6 bases at J, with 13 bases between. CDR3 loop: CATSDSEWGEANVLTF. CDR3 DNA: TGTGCCACCAGTGATTCGGAGTGGGGAGAGGCCAACGTCCTGACTTTC.

The chain recombines TRBV3-1 (or the pseudogene TRBV3-2) with TRBJ2-2; a weak D match, TRBD1 (6 bases). V gave up 2 bases and J gave up 6 bases, with 28 bases separating them. The CDR3 is made up of 20 amino acids. The germline V gene has CDR1 LGHDT and CDR2 YNNKEL (reference sequence). The DNA of the CDR3 is TGTGCCAGCAGCCAACCGAGGAGGATCGGACAGAGGTCCAGAGCCGGGGAGCTGTTTTTT. Its protein product is CASSQPRRIGQRSRAGELFF.

The chain links TRBV28 to TRBJ1-2; 11 bases align to TRBD1. Unmatched junction bases numbered 10, after V lost 6 bases and J lost 1 base. This CDR3 comprises 17 residues. Germline CDR1 is MDHEN and CDR2 is SYDVKM. The CDR3 nucleotides read TGTGCCAGCAGGCAGGACAGGGGGCGCAAGATTAACTATGGCTACACCTTC. This codes for CASRQDRGRKINYGYTF.

The CDR3 sequence is CASGKERVLGYNEQFF. In DNA form, the CDR3 reads TGTGCCAGCGGGAAGGAGAGGGTACTAGGCTACAATGAGCAGTTCTTC. V and J are TRBV28 and TRBJ2-1, with TRBD2 as a possible D gene (5 bases). CDR3 length: 16 residues. V gave up 8 bases and J gave up 3 bases, with 20 bases separating them. The germline V gene has CDR1 MDHEN and CDR2 SYDVKM.

The V call is TRBV5-6, the J call TRBJ2-1, with TRBD1 identical over 9 bases. There are 19 residues in the CDR3. The ends lost 4 bases at V and 4 bases at J; junction bases unmatched: 18. Germline V gene lookup returns CDR1 SGHDT and CDR2 YYEEEE. For the CDR3, the DNA is TGTGCCAGCAGCGCACAACTAACCGGGACAGGGTATCGGTACAATGAGCAGTTCTTC. Translation gives CASSAQLTGTGYRYNEQFF.

There are a few counts of this clone. The chain recombines TRBV15 with TRBJ1-4; 9 nucleotides match TRBD1. The germline V gene encodes CDR1 LNHNV and CDR2 YYDKDF (reference sequence). This CDR3 contains 15 residues. Trimming took 8 bases from V and 4 from J; bases not matched to a gene: 8. The CDR3 sequence is CATSRDRANNEKLFF. CDR3 in DNA: TGTGCCACCTCTAGGGACAGGGCGAATAATGAAAAACTGTTTTTT.